This T cell receptor (beta chain) emerged from a study of sequential checkpoint blockade in melanoma. Profiling relied on immunoSEQ multiplex PCR, and the TCRdb table lists in-frame clones only, not all of them. Of fewer than 15,000 clones listed, 82% are singletons. Germline V lookup: CDR1 SNHLY, CDR2 FYNNEI. The CDR3 is made up of 16 amino acids. V lost 6 bases and J 2 bases, leaving 20 bases between the germline ends. The treatment denotes: randomized to nivolumab then ipilimumab (arm A) or the reverse (arm B). No patient had prior DNA-damaging chemotherapy. The receptor was isolated from a human donor with melanoma. This chain joins TRBV2 and TRBJ2-7, with D possibly being TRBD1 (5 bases). Sequences were derived from CD8+ T cells sorted from blood (inferred from file names), sampled from a patient given nivolumab and ipilimumab in sequence. CDR3 region: CASSGELQGNPYEQYF. The CDR3 region has the DNA TGTGCCAGCAGCGGCGAACTGCAGGGTAACCCCTACGAGCAGTACTTC.